A selection of T cell receptor beta chains follows, all from one sample in a study of T-cell reconstitution after alpha-beta-depleted transplantation in children. TCRdb redid the calling of the PCR reads with MiXCR, one entry per CDR3 protein. The data contain some 500,000 distinct CDR3 sequences, 32% of them singletons. Here the sequenced sample was PBMCs from the stem cell graft donor, taken from the stem cell graft. The receptors were gathered from a human donor who donated a stem cell graft to a child with aplastic anemia. CDR3s include the opening cysteine and the closing phenylalanine or tryptophan. The order of the fields is V gene, J gene, CDR3 length, CDR3 protein.

TRBV27,TRBJ2-1,15,CASSEGQGTHDEQFF
TRBV7-2,TRBJ2-3,16,CASSSSTGFGTDTQYF
TRBV30,TRBJ2-1,15,CAWSLLAVSYNEQFF
TRBV18,TRBJ2-1,13,CASSPGQLNEQFF
TRBV12-3/TRBV12-4,TRBJ2-1,11,CASSLGLGQFF
TRBV6-1,TRBJ2-5,15,CASTRAGVGGETQYF
TRBV20-1,TRBJ2-5,13,CSGQSGSQETQYF
TRBV20-1,TRBJ1-1,15,CSARGRGQLNTEAFF
TRBV5-5,TRBJ1-2,17,CASSWRDREPPNYGYTF
TRBV25-1,TRBJ1-2,12,CASRGTGMGYTF